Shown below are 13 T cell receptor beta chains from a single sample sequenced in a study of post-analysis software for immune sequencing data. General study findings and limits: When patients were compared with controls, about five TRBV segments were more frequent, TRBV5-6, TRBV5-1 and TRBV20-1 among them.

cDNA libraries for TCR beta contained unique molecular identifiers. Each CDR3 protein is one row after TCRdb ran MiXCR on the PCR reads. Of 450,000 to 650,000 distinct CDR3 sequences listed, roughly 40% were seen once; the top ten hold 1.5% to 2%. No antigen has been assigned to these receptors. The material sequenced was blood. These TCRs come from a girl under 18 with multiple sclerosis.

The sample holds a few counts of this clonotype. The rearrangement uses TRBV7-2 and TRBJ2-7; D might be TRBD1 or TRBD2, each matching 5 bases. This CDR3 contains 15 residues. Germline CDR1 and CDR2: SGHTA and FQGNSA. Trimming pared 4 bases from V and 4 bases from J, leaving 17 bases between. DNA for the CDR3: TGTGCCAGCAGCTCATTTGGGGACCCACTTTACGAGCAGTACTTC. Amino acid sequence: CASSSFGDPLYEQYF.

The CDR3 here is CASRAGTSSYEQYF. For the CDR3, the DNA is TGTGCCAGCAGAGCTGGGACAAGCTCCTACGAGCAGTACTTC. The chain is built from TRBV12-3 or TRBV12-4 and TRBJ2-7; possible D gene TRBD1, 6 bases. This CDR3 comprises 14 residues. Deletions cut 6 bases from V and 0 bases from J, with 12 bases between.

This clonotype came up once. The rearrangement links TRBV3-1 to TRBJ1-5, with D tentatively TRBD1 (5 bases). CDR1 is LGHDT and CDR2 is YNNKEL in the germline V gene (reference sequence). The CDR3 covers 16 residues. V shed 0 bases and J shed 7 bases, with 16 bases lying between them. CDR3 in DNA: TGTGCCAGCAGCCAAGATCTCGTCCAGGGTGGGCAGCCCCAGCATTTT. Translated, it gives CASSQDLVQGGQPQHF.

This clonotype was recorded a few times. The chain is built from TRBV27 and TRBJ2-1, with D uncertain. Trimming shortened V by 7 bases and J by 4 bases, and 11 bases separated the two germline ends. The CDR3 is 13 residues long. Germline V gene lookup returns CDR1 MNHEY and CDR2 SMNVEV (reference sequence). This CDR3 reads CASIRHGYNEQFF. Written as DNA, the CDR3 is TGTGCCAGCATCCGACATGGGTACAATGAGCAGTTCTTC.

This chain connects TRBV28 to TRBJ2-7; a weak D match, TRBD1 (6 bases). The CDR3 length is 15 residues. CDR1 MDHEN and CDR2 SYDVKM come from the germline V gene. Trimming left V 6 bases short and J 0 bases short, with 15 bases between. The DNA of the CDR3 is TGTGCCAGCAGATTCGGGACACCAACCTCCTACGAGCAGTACTTC. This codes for CASRFGTPTSYEQYF.

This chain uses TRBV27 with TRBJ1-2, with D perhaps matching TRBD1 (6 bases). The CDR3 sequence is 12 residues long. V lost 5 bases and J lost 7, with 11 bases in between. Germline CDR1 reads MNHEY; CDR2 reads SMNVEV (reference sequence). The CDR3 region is CASSPRGSGYTF. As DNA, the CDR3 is TGTGCCAGCAGTCCCAGGGGTAGTGGCTACACCTTC.

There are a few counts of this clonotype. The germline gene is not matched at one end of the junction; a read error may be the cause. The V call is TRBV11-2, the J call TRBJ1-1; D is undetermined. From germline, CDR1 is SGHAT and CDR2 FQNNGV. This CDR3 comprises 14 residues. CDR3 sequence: CASSFKGWNTEAFF. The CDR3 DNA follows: TGTGCCAGCAGCTTCAAGGGTTGGAACACTGAGGCTTTCTTT.

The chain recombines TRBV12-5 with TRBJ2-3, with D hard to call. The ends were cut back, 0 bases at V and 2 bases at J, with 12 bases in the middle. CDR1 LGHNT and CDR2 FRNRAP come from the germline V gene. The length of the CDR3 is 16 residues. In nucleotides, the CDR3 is TGTGCTAGTGGTTTGGTAACCGGGTCTCCCACAGATACGCAGTATTTT. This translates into CASGLVTGSPTDTQYF. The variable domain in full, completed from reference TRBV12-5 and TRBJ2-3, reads DARVTQTPRHKVTEMGQEVTMRCQPILGHNTVFWYRQTMMQGLELLAYFRNRAPLDDSGMPKDRFSAEMPDATLATLKIQPSEPRDSAVYFCASGLVTGSPTDTQYFGPGTRLTVL.

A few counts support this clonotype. This CDR3 is CASSQTSLAGGWKNIQYF. Here the CDR3 DNA reads TGTGCCAGCAGCCAAACCTCACTAGCGGGAGGTTGGAAAAACATTCAGTACTTC. The J gene is TRBJ2-4, the V gene TRBV3-1; TRBD2 agrees at 12 bases. This CDR3 spans 18 amino acids. Per the germline V gene, CDR1 is LGHDT and CDR2 is YNNKEL (reference sequence). The V segment lost 2 bases and the J segment 4 bases; nucleotides outside the gene matches: 9.

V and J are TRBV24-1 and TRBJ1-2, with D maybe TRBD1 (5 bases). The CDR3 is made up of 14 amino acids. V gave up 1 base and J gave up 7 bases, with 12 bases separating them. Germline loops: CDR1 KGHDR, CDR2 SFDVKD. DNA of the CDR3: TGTGCCACCAGTGATTTCCGGCAGGGTCGTGGCTACACCTTC. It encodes CATSDFRQGRGYTF.

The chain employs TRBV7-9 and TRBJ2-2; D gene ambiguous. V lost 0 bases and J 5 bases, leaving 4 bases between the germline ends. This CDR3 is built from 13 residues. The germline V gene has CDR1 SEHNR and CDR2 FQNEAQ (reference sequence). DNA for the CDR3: TGTGCCAGCAGCTTAGCCCAAACCGGGGAGCTGTTTTTT. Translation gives CASSLAQTGELFF.

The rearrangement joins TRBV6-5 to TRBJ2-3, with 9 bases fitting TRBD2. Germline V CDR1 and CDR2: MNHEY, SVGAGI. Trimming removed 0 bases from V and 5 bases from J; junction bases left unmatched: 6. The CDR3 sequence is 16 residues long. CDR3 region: CASSYSPLAGRDTQYF. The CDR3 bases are TGTGCCAGCAGTTACTCGCCCCTAGCGGGAAGAGATACGCAGTATTTT.

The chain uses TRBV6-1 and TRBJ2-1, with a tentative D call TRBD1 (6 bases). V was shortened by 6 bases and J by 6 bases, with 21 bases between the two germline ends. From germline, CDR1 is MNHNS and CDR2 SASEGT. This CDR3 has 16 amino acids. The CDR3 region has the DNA TGTGCCAGCAGCGAAACTACAGGGATTTTCGGCAATGAGCAGTTCTTC. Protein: CASSETTGIFGNEQFF.